These 11 T cell receptor beta chains share one sample of origin, sequenced in a study of sequential checkpoint blockade in melanoma. Sequencing used immunoSEQ multiplex PCR; TCRdb keeps in-frame clones, though not all of them. In the table there are 15,000 to 20,000 clones, about 92% of which are singletons. As to treatment: randomized to nivolumab then ipilimumab (arm A) or the reverse (arm B). This sample comprised CD8+ T cells sorted from blood (inferred from file names), obtained from a patient given nivolumab and ipilimumab in sequence. The receptors shown here come from a human donor with melanoma.

The genes are TRBV14 and TRBJ2-5, with D unresolved. The tail of the sequence fits TRBJ2-7 better, so the J call may be wrong. The germline gives CDR1 SGHDN, CDR2 FVKESK. The CDR3 covers 13 residues. The CDR3 here is CASSQVPAYEQYF. The CDR3 DNA sequence: TGTGCCAGCAGCCAAGTACCAGCGTACGAGCAGTACTTC.

V and J are TRBV28 and TRBJ2-3; D is ambiguous. This CDR3 is 13 amino acids long. Trimming cost V 3 bases and J 1 base, with 5 bases left between them. Germline V gene sequence: CDR1 MDHEN, CDR2 SYDVKM. CDR3 protein: CASSFQGTDTQYF. The CDR3 DNA reads TGTGCCAGCAGTTTTCAGGGCACAGATACGCAGTATTTT.

In DNA form, the CDR3 reads TGTGCCACCCACGGACACAGCTCTGGAAACACCATATATTTT. It translates to CATHGHSSGNTIYF. The chain couples TRBV19 to TRBJ1-3; perhaps TRBD1 as D (5 bases). Looked up from germline, CDR1 is LNHDA and CDR2 is SQIVND (reference sequence). V was shortened by 10 bases and J by 0 bases, with 13 bases between the two germline ends. This CDR3 is 14 amino acids long.

The rearrangement links TRBV7-9 to TRBJ2-7; TRBD1 aligns across 7 bases. The CDR3 has 12 residues. Germline CDR1 reads SEHNR; CDR2 reads FQNEAQ (reference sequence). The ends lost 5 bases at V and 4 bases at J; junction bases unmatched: 2. This CDR3 reads CASSPTGYEQYF. In DNA form, the CDR3 reads TGTGCCAGCAGCCCGACAGGGTACGAGCAGTACTTC. Filled out from reference TRBV7-9 and TRBJ2-7, the complete variable domain reads DTGVSQNPRHKITKRGQNVTFRCDPISEHNRLYWYRQTLGQGPEFLTYFQNEAQLEKSRLLSDRFSAERPKGSFSTLEIQRTEQGDSAMYLCASSPTGYEQYFGPGTRLTVT.

The chain is built from TRBV7-3 and TRBJ1-2; TRBD1 matches 10 bases. V was clipped by 5 bases and J by 4 bases; unmatched bases: 4. The CDR3 is 14 residues long. In germline, CDR1 is SGHTA, CDR2 FQGTGA. The CDR3 sequence is CASSPGQGGYGYTF. CDR3 in DNA: TGTGCCAGCAGCCCAGGACAGGGGGGCTATGGCTACACCTTC.

The genes are TRBV19 and TRBJ1-1; 7 positions match TRBD1. This CDR3 comprises 16 residues. V shed 0 bases and J 3 bases; nucleotides not matched to a gene: 7. CDR1 and CDR2 (germline): LNHDA, SQIVND (reference sequence). The CDR3 DNA follows: TGTGCCAGTAGTATAGACAAAGACAGGGCAGACACTGAAGCTTTCTTT. It codes for CASSIDKDRADTEAFF. Full variable domain (missing parts from reference TRBV19 and TRBJ1-1): DGGITQSPKYLFRKEGQNVTLSCEQNLNHDAMYWYRQDPGQGLRLIYYSQIVNDFQKGDIAEGYSVSREKKESFPLTVTSAQKNPTAFYLCASSIDKDRADTEAFFGQGTRLTVV.

This clone was counted a single time. V and J are TRBV4-3 and TRBJ2-7; tentatively, D is TRBD1 (6 bases). CDR3 size: 14 residues. Germline CDR1 reads LGHNA; CDR2 reads YSLEER. Trimming left V 0 bases short and J 3 bases short, with 9 bases between. The CDR3 DNA is TGCGCCAGCAGCCAAGATTGGACAGTCTACGAGCAGTACTTC. Translating gives CASSQDWTVYEQYF.

The rearrangement uses TRBV13 and TRBJ2-7, with TRBD2 matching over 7 bases. CDR3 length equals 15 residues. Germline trimming cut 4 bases from V and 4 bases from J; bases unmatched to any gene: 10. CDR1 PRHDT and CDR2 FYEKMQ come from the germline V gene (reference sequence). CDR3 sequence reads: CASSSRRRGEYEQYF. CDR3 DNA: TGTGCCAGCAGCTCGCGTCGACGGGGGGAATACGAGCAGTACTTC.

The V and J genes are TRBV27 and TRBJ2-7; the D gene is possibly TRBD2 (7 bases). V lost 5 bases, J lost 3 bases, and 17 bases lay in between. The V gene's germline CDR1 is MNHEY and CDR2 SMNVEV (reference sequence). CDR3 size: 15 residues. CDR3 bases: TGTGCCAGCAGTCCCCGTGCGGGGGCCCTCTACGAGCAGTACGTC. Translation gives CASSPRAGALYEQYV.

This clone was seen a single time. The J gene is TRBJ1-3, the V gene TRBV19; 8 nucleotides agree with TRBD1. Unmatched junction bases numbered 9, after V lost 1 base and J lost 7 bases. The CDR3 runs 16 residues. CDR1 and CDR2 from the germline V gene are LNHDA and SQIVND (reference sequence). Written as DNA, the CDR3 is TGTGCCAGTAGTATAGCTGACAGGGGCCTCTGGAACACCATATATTTT. Translation: CASSIADRGLWNTIYF.

V is TRBV7-8 and J is TRBJ1-1; 7 nucleotides match TRBD1. The ends lost 4 bases at V and 6 bases at J; junction bases unmatched: 11. The CDR3 is 15 amino acids. Per the germline V gene, CDR1 is SGHVS and CDR2 is FQNEAQ. CDR3 sequence: CASSSPLDRDAEAFF. In nucleotides, the CDR3 is TGTGCCAGCAGCTCACCATTAGACAGGGATGCTGAAGCTTTCTTT.